This T cell receptor beta chain stems from a study of T cell repertoires and HLA-DP antigens. Study overall: Pre-culture CD4+ samples used approximately 1,200 ng DNA versus approximately 0.2 ug for CD137+CD4+ sorts.

Of note for this clone: Its antigen is currently unknown. One end of the junction is discordant with germline, which a read error may explain.

CDR1 is SSHAT, CDR2 FNYEAQ, per germline (reference sequence). This CDR3 has 16 amino acids. Data came from immunoSEQ multiplex PCR; TCRdb stores just in-frame clones and leaves some out. Of 90,000 to 130,000 clones listed, about 91% were seen once; the top ten hold 0.27%. The chain combines TRBV7-7 with TRBJ2-1; TRBD2 matches 7 bases. This sequence originates from a woman aged 18-35 years in good health and CMV-seronegative. Specimen: CD4+ T cells from PBMCs. Here the CDR3 reads CASSRGGGSSYNEQFF. CDR3 DNA sequence: TGTGCTAGCAGCCGCGGCGGGGGTAGCTCCTACAATGAGCAGTTCTTC. The full variable domain, rest sourced from reference TRBV7-7 and TRBJ2-1, is GAGVSQSPRYKVTKRGQDVTLRCDPISSHATLYWYQQALGQGPEFLTYFNYEAQPDKSGLPSDRFSAERPEGSISTLTIQRTEQRDSAMYRCASSRGGGSSYNEQFFGPGTRLTVL.